This T cell receptor beta chain was identified during a study of T-cell reconstitution after alpha-beta-depleted transplantation in children. In germline, CDR1 is SGHTA, CDR2 FQGNSA. The CDR3 runs 17 residues. V was trimmed by 5 bases and J by 9 bases, leaving 26 bases between them. Concerning this clonotype: Its matching antigen is unknown.

A library of TCRbeta sequences, prepared with unique molecular identifiers, was generated. TCRdb called the PCR reads again in MiXCR, with one record for every CDR3 protein. The sample yields 700,000 or so distinct CDR3 sequences, roughly 13% seen once. General study findings and limits: At around two months after transplant, the alpha-beta T cells were reportedly derived from several hundred expanded clones that came from non-depleted graft cells. Surviving recipient T cells and thymic progenitors produced the high day-60 TCRbeta diversity seen in some patients. A year had passed since transplant, and T-cell counts and diversity by then came mostly from newly produced T cells.

The TCR sequence derives from a girl aged 2 to 9 with congenital amegakaryocytic thrombocytopenia, due to receive a stem cell transplant. The chain is built from TRBV7-2 and TRBJ2-1; possibly TRBD1 or TRBD2 for D (6 bases each). The starting material was PBMCs, obtained before TCRalphabeta/CD19-depleted stem cell transplant. The CDR3 DNA reads as TGTGCCAGCAGCCCTAGGGGGACTCCTGGCCCGGGTGGTGAGCAGTTCTTC. Its protein product is CASSPRGTPGPGGEQFF.